This TCR beta chain was sequenced during a study of blood T cell repertoires in COVID-19. Looking at the study overall: The United States, Italy and Spain supplied acute and convalescent COVID-19 samples. PBMCs, B-cell-depleted T cells, or T cells were the source of the cDNA or gDNA that made up the material.

The CDR3 spans 14 residues. Germline CDR1 and CDR2: SEHNR and FQNEAQ (reference sequence). With V trimmed by 0 bases and J by 5 bases, 3 bases remained unmatched. Method: immunoSEQ multiplex PCR; TCRdb's copy keeps in-frame clones and lacks some. In the table there are about 230,000 clones, about 83% of which are singletons. Specimen: peripheral blood. The receptor was isolated from a woman aged 50 to 60 with acute or convalescent COVID-19. The chain carries TRBV7-9 and TRBJ1-2, with 7 positions matching TRBD1. The CDR3 DNA reads as TGTGCCAGCAGCTTAGCGGACAGGTCTTATGGCTACACCTTC. This translates into CASSLADRSYGYTF.